The entry below describes one T cell receptor beta chain. The data originate from a study of shared T cell receptors in the human thymus. The CDR3 is 16 amino acids. Losses at the gene ends were 5 bases for V and 3 bases for J; bases not matched to a gene: 11. Germline V CDR1 and CDR2: GTSNPN, SVGIG (reference sequence). The data were produced by immunoSEQ multiplex PCR, yet TCRdb's version contains in-frame clones alone and is incomplete. The repertoire holds hundreds of thousands of clones, with approximately 88% as singletons. This sample also belongs to another study, concerning human thymus T cells. That report notes: Healthy Finnish infants undergoing corrective surgery for congenital heart defects were the donors. The study used thymus tissue resected during corrective heart surgery. It looked as if thymic and blood repertoires used V and J genes in a biased way. Related research reported highly overlapping thymic repertoires among unrelated individuals.

This clonotype was sampled from a boy in the first two years of life with a congenital heart defect. The chain is built from TRBV30 and TRBJ2-3, with TRBD2 identical over 10 bases. Specimen: thymocytes. The CDR3 protein is CAWARQREGLTDTQYF. In DNA, the CDR3 is TGTGCCTGGGCCCGGCAGCGGGAGGGCCTAACAGATACGCAGTATTTT. The full variable domain, with the rest looked up from reference TRBV30 and TRBJ2-3, is SQTIHQWPATLVQPVGSPLSLECTVEGTSNPNLYWYRQAAGRGLQLLFYSVGIGQISSEVPQNLSASRPQDRQFILSSKKLLLSDSGFYLCAWARQREGLTDTQYFGPGTRLTVL.